A single sample is the source of the 14 T cell receptor beta chains below, sequenced in a study of human T cells and chemical hapten exposure. The time point was: patch test 1, 2 weeks after DPC sensitization. Treatment of the sample: therapeutic diphenylcyclopropenone sensitization with weekly scalp DPC. TCRdb reanalysed the RACE reads using MiXCR and keeps one entry per CDR3 protein. Among fewer than 200,000 distinct CDR3 sequences, under 25% were seen once, and the ten largest hold over 6.5%. Here the sequenced sample was whole blood, taken in connection with sensitization to the hapten diphenylcyclopropenone (DPC). These receptors originate from a woman between 50 and 59 years old with alopecia areata. Some clones in this sample may be carry-over from other donors' samples.

The genes are TRBV7-2 and TRBJ2-5, with TRBD1 matching over 9 bases. The CDR3 length is 13 residues. V dropped 5 bases and J dropped 5; count of bases not matched to a gene: 3. The V gene's germline CDR1 is SGHTA and CDR2 FQGNSA. CDR3 loop: CASSPTGGETQYF. The CDR3 nucleotides are TGTGCCAGCAGCCCCACAGGGGGCGAGACCCAGTACTTC.

The chain is built from TRBV12-3 or TRBV12-4 and TRBJ1-2; 9 nucleotides match TRBD1. The CDR3 runs 14 residues. With 6 bases clipped from V and 4 bases from J, the junction kept 6 bases outside the gene matches. The CDR3 is CASSLQGAVYGYTF. The CDR3 coding sequence is TGTGCCAGCAGCTTACAGGGGGCGGTCTATGGCTACACCTTC.

This clonotype was recorded a few times. The chain recombines TRBV7-2 with TRBJ1-2; the D is unclear. The germline V gene has CDR1 SGHTA and CDR2 FQGNSA. V was pared by 0 bases and J by 8 bases, with 13 bases between. The CDR3 covers 14 residues. The CDR3: CASSLAGRPDGYTF. DNA of the CDR3: TGTGCCAGCAGCTTAGCCGGCAGACCTGACGGCTACACCTTC.

This rearrangement joins TRBV7-2 to TRBJ1-3; 9 nucleotides agree with TRBD1. CDR3 length equals 17 residues. The germline gives CDR1 SGHTA, CDR2 FQGNSA. V shed 5 bases and J 0 bases; nucleotides not matched to a gene: 8. This CDR3 is CASSTQTGGNSGNTIYF. Written as DNA, the CDR3 is TGTGCCAGCAGCACCCAGACAGGGGGGAACTCTGGAAACACCATATATTTT.

This chain uses TRBV11-2 with TRBJ1-2; the D is unclear. CDR1 is SGHAT and CDR2 is FQNNGV in the germline V gene. The CDR3 extends over 13 amino acids. V lost 2 bases, J lost 6 bases, and 10 bases lay in between. CDR3 nucleotide sequence: TGTGCCAGCAGCTTAAACAGCGTAAATGGCTACACCTTC. Translation gives CASSLNSVNGYTF.

This clonotype appeared a few times. The chain combines TRBV10-3 with TRBJ2-1; D is possibly TRBD1 (7 bases). Germline V CDR1 and CDR2: ENHRY, SYGVKD. V gave up 10 bases and J gave up 4 bases, with 14 bases separating them. This CDR3 has 13 amino acids. Here the CDR3 DNA reads TGTGCCACAGGGGGGACTCATTACAATGAGCAGTTCTTC. This gives the protein CATGGTHYNEQFF.

CDR3 sequence (DNA): TGCGCCAGCAGCTTGGCCGGGACTAGCGGGAGTGAGACCCAGTACTTC. Translating it yields CASSLAGTSGSETQYF. The chain uses TRBV5-1 and TRBJ2-5, with TRBD2 matching over 14 bases. The trim removed 0 bases at V and 5 bases at J, leaving 3 bases unmatched. Germline-derived CDR1 and CDR2 are SGHRS and YFSETQ. This CDR3 region has 16 residues.

This clonotype was seen a few times. The rearrangement links TRBV14 to TRBJ1-6; 8 positions match TRBD1. Germline V gene sequence: CDR1 SGHDN, CDR2 FVKESK. The CDR3 is 16 amino acids. V shed 4 bases and J 1 base; nucleotides not matched to a gene: 3. CDR3 loop: CASSLQGASYNSPLHF. The CDR3 DNA follows: TGTGCCAGCAGCCTGCAGGGGGCTTCCTATAATTCACCCCTCCACTTT. The full variable domain, in which reference TRBV14 and TRBJ1-6 provide the parts outside the CDR3, is EAGVTQFPSHSVIEKGQTVTLRCDPISGHDNLYWYRRVMGKEIKFLLHFVKESKQDESGMPNNRFLAERTGGTYSTLKVQPAELEDSGVYFCASSLQGASYNSPLHFGNGTRLTVT.

This clonotype was observed a handful of times. The chain links TRBV29-1 to TRBJ2-5; TRBD2 agrees at 8 bases. The CDR3 extends over 13 amino acids. The ends lost 4 bases at V and 6 bases at J; junction bases unmatched: 7. From germline, CDR1 is SQVTM and CDR2 ANQGSEA. CDR3 in DNA: TGCAGCGTTGGTCCGGGGGGGGATCAGACCCAGTACTTC. Amino acid sequence: CSVGPGGDQTQYF.

This clonotype has only a few counts. CDR3 sequence (DNA): TGTGCCACCAGTTCGGGAGTTGAGACCCAGTACTTC. It encodes CATSSGVETQYF. The gene calls are TRBV15 and TRBJ2-5; TRBD2 might be the D (6 bases). V lost 6 bases, J lost 5 bases, and 10 bases lay in between. Germline CDR1 LNHNV, CDR2 YYDKDF (reference sequence). The CDR3 extends over 12 amino acids.

This clonotype was counted between two and nine times. This chain links TRBV28 with TRBJ2-6; D unclear. CDR1 and CDR2 (germline): MDHEN, SYDVKM. V shed 9 bases and J shed 2 bases, with 5 bases lying between them. This CDR3 spans 12 amino acids. The CDR3 DNA is TGTGCCAGTGAGACTGGGGCCAACGTCCTGACTTTC. Its protein product is CASETGANVLTF.

The chain combines TRBV6-1 with TRBJ2-1; 9 bases map to TRBD1. The CDR3 has 15 amino acids. The V and J ends lost 6 bases and 6 bases, in that order; junction bases with no gene match: 9. CDR1 and CDR2 from the germline V gene are MNHNS and SASEGT. CDR3 loop: CASSPRDRVGNEQFF. The DNA for the CDR3 is TGTGCCAGCAGCCCCCGGGACAGGGTTGGCAATGAGCAGTTCTTC.

This clonotype was detected ten times or more. The rearrangement uses TRBV5-6 and TRBJ2-2; D ambiguous. CDR1 SGHDT and CDR2 YYEEEE come from the germline V gene. Deletions cut 0 bases from V and 4 bases from J, with 4 bases between. The CDR3 covers 13 residues. CDR3 in DNA: TGTGCCAGCAGCTTGGCAGGCACCGGGGAGCTGTTTTTT. It encodes CASSLAGTGELFF.

The V and J genes are TRBV4-1 and TRBJ2-2, with TRBD2 matching over 7 bases. This CDR3 spans 19 amino acids. Trimming cost V 0 bases and J 0 bases; bases outside gene matches: 10. Germline assignment: CDR1 MGHRA and CDR2 YSYEKL. The CDR3 nucleotides read TGCGCCAGCAGCCAAGAGTCGGGTCGCGGGAGTGCGAACACCGGGGAGCTGTTTTTT. Its translation is CASSQESGRGSANTGELFF.